This T cell receptor (beta chain) was found in a study of CD8 T cells in ankylosing spondylitis. Overall study results and limits: A subset of motif variants has previously been described in the synovial fluid and blood of reactive arthritis. Peripheral blood samples showed relatively rare disease-linked clones, and these clones were CD8+. Disease-associated clones were reportedly significantly overrepresented in matched ankylosing spondylitis synovial fluid. Typical of ankylosing spondylitis blood, it appeared, was a TCR beta motif of eight highly homologous variants.

The CDR3 runs 16 residues. CDR1 and CDR2 from the germline V gene are KGHDR and SFDVKD. The V segment lost 0 bases and the J segment 4 bases; nucleotides outside the gene matches: 5. Quantitative molecular-barcoded 5'-RACE generated the TCR beta libraries. TCRdb recomputed calls from the 5' RACE reads with MiXCR, one row per CDR3 protein. The profile shows fewer than 500,000 distinct CDR3 sequences, 25% to 30% of them singletons. Comment on this clonotype: What it binds is not known.

This sequence was found in a male donor with ankylosing spondylitis. The specimen sequenced was blood, either unsorted or a sorted T cell fraction (not recorded which). This rearrangement joins TRBV24-1 to TRBJ2-1; 7 bases agree with TRBD1. The CDR3 nucleotides read TGTGCCACCAGTGATTTGACGGCCAGGGGGTACAATGAGCAGTTCTTC. Translated, it gives CATSDLTARGYNEQFF.